The 26 T cell receptor beta chains in this list originate from one sample, sequenced in a study of regulatory T cells in long-lasting Graves disease. Time point noted: newly diagnosed GD, antithyroid drugs for less than 3 months. Extracted PBMC RNA gave rise to the TCR library. HTBI primers from iRepertoire and Arm-PCR of CDR3 regions yielded the TCR beta libraries. TCRdb ran MiXCR on the multiplex PCR reads and lists one entry per CDR3 protein. This sample has around 250,000 distinct CDR3 sequences, with more than 15% found just once. Separately, the same data were catalogued under a study of T cells in Graves' hyperthyroidism and ophthalmopathy.

The sequencing used peripheral blood mononuclear cells (PBMCs), collected at new diagnosis, from a patient treated with antithyroid drugs. Source of these receptors: a woman under 40 with Graves disease.

This clonotype showed up many times. The rearrangement joins TRBV9 to TRBJ1-1; D gene ambiguous. V lost 0 bases and J lost 5, with 8 bases in between. The CDR3 has 13 amino acids. In germline, CDR1 is SGDLS, CDR2 YYNGEE. CDR3 loop: CASSVDSRTEAFF. Here the CDR3 DNA reads TGTGCCAGCAGCGTAGATAGTAGGACTGAAGCTTTCTTT. Full variable domain (remainder filled in from reference TRBV9 and TRBJ1-1): DSGVTQTPKHLITATGQRVTLRCSPRSGDLSVYWYQQSLDQGLQFLIQYYNGEERAKGNILERFSAQQFPDLHSELNLSSLELGDSALYFCASSVDSRTEAFFGQGTRLTVV.

Many counts were recorded for this clonotype. This chain links TRBV12-3 or TRBV12-4 with TRBJ1-1; D remains ambiguous. Trimming stripped 6 bases from V and 0 bases from J, with 11 bases between. This CDR3 is 14 amino acids long. CDR3 DNA: TGTGCCAGCAGACCCGGACGGTTGAACACTGAAGCTTTCTTT. Its translation: CASRPGRLNTEAFF.

This chain uses TRBV25-1 with TRBJ1-2; 8 bases fit TRBD1. V was pared by 3 bases and J by 8 bases, with 5 bases of the junction left unmatched. The germline CDR1 and CDR2 sequences are MGHDK and SYGVNS. The CDR3 consists of 13 residues. CDR3 residues: CASSDRGQRGYTF. The CDR3 DNA follows: TGTGCCAGCAGTGACAGGGGGCAGCGGGGCTACACCTTC.

This clonotype was detected ten times or more. The rearrangement uses TRBV5-1 and TRBJ1-1; no reliable D call. The germline gives CDR1 SGHRS, CDR2 YFSETQ. V was cut by 0 bases and J by 7 bases, with 7 bases left in between. This CDR3 contains 12 residues. CDR3 residues: CASSLAGSEAFF. In DNA, the CDR3 is TGCGCCAGCAGCTTGGCCGGCAGTGAAGCTTTCTTT.

In its sample, this clonotype was seen many times. The chain is built from TRBV19 and TRBJ1-2; D gene ambiguous. V lost 8 bases, J lost 5 bases, and 18 bases lay in between. The CDR3 has 14 residues. From germline, CDR1 is LNHDA and CDR2 SQIVND (reference sequence). DNA of the CDR3: TGTGCCAGTCTCGATAGAGGTCGGTCGTATGGCTACACCTTC. Encoded protein: CASLDRGRSYGYTF. Together with reference TRBV19 and TRBJ1-2, the CDR3 gives the full variable domain: DGGITQSPKYLFRKEGQNVTLSCEQNLNHDAMYWYRQDPGQGLRLIYYSQIVNDFQKGDIAEGYSVSREKKESFPLTVTSAQKNPTAFYLCASLDRGRSYGYTFGSGTRLTVV.

This clonotype was counted many times. V usage is TRBV6-1 and J usage is TRBJ1-6, with D possibly being TRBD1 (5 bases). This CDR3 region has 13 residues. Germline V gives CDR1 MNHNS, CDR2 SASEGT. V was clipped by 1 base and J by 9 bases, with 7 bases between them. CDR3 nucleotide sequence: TGTGCCAGCAGTGAAGGTAGGGGTTCACCCCTCCACTTT. It encodes CASSEGRGSPLHF.

This clonotype occurred many times. The gene calls are TRBV7-2 and TRBJ1-2; possibly TRBD1 for D (6 bases). The CDR3 sequence is 15 residues long. The V and J ends lost 5 bases and 5 bases respectively, with 18 bases between them. Germline CDR1 and CDR2: SGHTA and FQGNSA. CDR3 coding DNA: TGTGCCAGCAGCCTAACAGGGTTTGAGGAGTATGGCTACACCTTC. This translates into CASSLTGFEEYGYTF. The variable domain in full, with the rest retrieved from reference TRBV7-2 and TRBJ1-2, is GAGVSQSPSNKVTEKGKDVELRCDPISGHTALYWYRQSLGQGLEFLIYFQGNSAPDKSGLPSDRFSAERTGGSVSTLTIQRTQQEDSAVYLCASSLTGFEEYGYTFGSGTRLTVV.

A remark on this clonotype: This clone may be a read error of a much larger clone one base away. V is TRBV6-5 and J is TRBJ1-1; D might be TRBD1 (6 bases). In germline, CDR1 is MNHEY, CDR2 SVGAGI. CDR3 length: 15 residues. The CDR3 DNA reads TGTGCCAGCAGTTACACGGGGAGGGGGAACACTGAAGCTCTCTTT. The encoded protein is CASSYTGRGNTEALF.

This clonotype was found many times. This chain uses TRBV7-8 with TRBJ1-5; possible D gene TRBD1, 5 bases. This CDR3 has 16 amino acids. Between the trimmed V and J ends, which lost 1 base and 2 bases, there was a span of 12 bases. From germline, CDR1 is SGHVS and CDR2 FQNEAQ. The CDR3 DNA is TGTGCCAGCAGCTTAGGTTCAGGGATTGGCAATCAGCCCCAGCATTTT. Translated: CASSLGSGIGNQPQHF.

A word on this clonotype: A read error may be the cause here, since a much bigger clone is one base away. The chain links TRBV20-1 to TRBJ1-5; D is unclear. CDR3 size: 14 residues. CDR1 is DFQATT, CDR2 SNEGSKA, per germline (reference sequence). CDR3 sequence: CSVRGSRGNQPQHF. The CDR3 region has the DNA TGCAGTGTTAGAGGCAGCCGAGGCAATCAGCCCCAGCATTTT.

This clonotype was picked up many times. The chain recombines TRBV7-2 with TRBJ2-3; D is perhaps TRBD2 (5 bases). Germline values: CDR1 SGHTA, CDR2 FQGNSA. There are 15 residues in the CDR3. V lost 5 bases, J lost 4 bases, and 16 bases lay in between. CDR3 sequence reads: CASSPRKAGPDTQYF. The CDR3 DNA follows: TGTGCCAGCAGCCCACGGAAGGCGGGTCCAGATACGCAGTATTTT.

This clonotype was picked up many times. The rearrangement uses TRBV5-1 and TRBJ2-5; D could derive from TRBD1 or TRBD2 (6 bases each). Trimming removed 3 bases at V and 5 bases at J, with 17 bases between. CDR1 SGHRS and CDR2 YFSETQ come from the germline V gene. This CDR3 is built from 15 residues. CDR3 nucleotides: TGCGCCAGCAGCTGGGAGGACTCGAGGGGGGAGACCCAGTACTTC. Its translation: CASSWEDSRGETQYF.

This clonotype was seen ten or more times. The J gene is TRBJ1-5, the V gene TRBV18; D not resolved. Deletions cut 5 bases from V and 7 bases from J, with 9 bases between. The germline V gene encodes CDR1 KGHSH and CDR2 LQKENI. The CDR3 is 12 amino acids. This CDR3 reads CASSGVGQPQHF. The CDR3, as DNA: TGTGCCAGCTCAGGGGTTGGCCAGCCCCAGCATTTT.

This clonotype was counted ten times or more. The gene calls are TRBV6-5 and TRBJ2-3; the D is unclear. V lost 1 base, J lost 4 bases, and 9 bases lay in between. CDR3 length equals 14 residues. Germline V gene sequence: CDR1 MNHEY, CDR2 SVGAGI. CDR3 amino acids: CASSYLDTPDTQYF. The CDR3 nucleotides are TGTGCCAGCAGTTACTTGGATACCCCAGATACGCAGTATTTT.

The genes are TRBV7-3 and TRBJ2-7; maybe TRBD1 (6 bases). Germline CDR1 SGHTA, CDR2 FQGTGA. V gave up 6 bases and J gave up 4 bases, with 22 bases separating them. The CDR3 loop spans 16 amino acids. CDR3 sequence reads: CASSSQPGVGGYEQYF. CDR3 sequence (DNA): TGTGCCAGCAGTTCTCAGCCCGGGGTAGGGGGATACGAGCAGTACTTC.

This clonotype has at least ten counts. J is TRBJ2-1 and V is TRBV20-1, with 7 positions matching TRBD1. This CDR3 comprises 12 residues. J lost 5 bases, V lost 6 bases, and 4 bases had no gene match. Germline loops: CDR1 DFQATT, CDR2 SNEGSKA (reference sequence). CDR3 loop: CSASQGNNEQFF. DNA for the CDR3: TGCAGTGCCTCACAGGGGAACAATGAGCAGTTCTTC.

This clonotype was counted ten times or more. The chain is built from TRBV9 and TRBJ2-3; no firm D call. Deletions cut 4 bases from V and 6 bases from J, with 18 bases between. The CDR3 spans 15 residues. In germline, CDR1 is SGDLS, CDR2 YYNGEE. The CDR3 DNA sequence: TGTGCCAGCAGCCCACAAGGGCCTCCTGGGGATACGCAGTATTTT. The encoded protein is CASSPQGPPGDTQYF.

The V call is TRBV5-5, the J call TRBJ2-1; 8 bases are shared with TRBD1. The ends lost 4 bases at V and 7 bases at J; junction bases unmatched: 13. Germline V CDR1 and CDR2: SGHKS, YYEKEE (reference sequence). The CDR3 covers 16 residues. CDR3 in amino acids: CASSPKLRQGANEQFF. The CDR3 nucleotides are TGTGCCAGCAGCCCCAAACTTAGGCAGGGGGCAAATGAGCAGTTCTTC.

This clonotype occurred many times. This chain joins TRBV5-1 and TRBJ1-2, with D perhaps TRBD1 (5 bases). This CDR3 is 14 amino acids long. The V gene's germline CDR1 is SGHRS and CDR2 YFSETQ. V lost 4 bases and J 3 bases, leaving 13 bases between the germline ends. The CDR3 nucleotides read TGCGCCAGCAGCCACCTACAGGATGACTATGGCTACACCTTC. Translated, it gives CASSHLQDDYGYTF.

This clonotype was observed at least ten times. This sequence joins TRBV12-3 or TRBV12-4 and TRBJ1-5; TRBD1 matches at 8 bases. The V gene end was trimmed by 5 bases and the J gene end by 3 bases; junction bases not matched to a gene: 6. The CDR3 runs 15 residues. CDR3 in DNA: TGTGCCAGCAGTACCCCGACAGGGGACAATCAGCCCCAGCATTTT. This translates into CASSTPTGDNQPQHF.

This clonotype was seen many times. The chain has TRBV6-5 and TRBJ1-2; no clear D. This CDR3 has 14 residues. Germline V lookup: CDR1 MNHEY, CDR2 SVGAGI. The ends were cut back, 3 bases at V and 4 bases at J, with 12 bases in the middle. The chain's CDR3 is CASSYADGTYGYTF. The CDR3 DNA reads as TGTGCCAGCAGTTATGCGGACGGAACCTATGGCTACACCTTC.

This chain links TRBV6-5 with TRBJ2-1; 7 bases are shared with TRBD2. This CDR3 is built from 17 residues. Germline V lookup: CDR1 MNHEY, CDR2 SVGAGI. The trim removed 0 bases at V and 2 bases at J, leaving 7 bases unmatched. In nucleotides, the CDR3 is TGTGCCAGCAGTTACTCTGGCGGGAGTAGACCCTACAATGAGCAGTTCTTC. Translation gives CASSYSGGSRPYNEQFF.

There are many counts of this clonotype. At one end, the junction sequence differs from germline, possibly due to a read error. This chain joins TRBV6-5 and TRBJ2-6; 7 nucleotides line up with TRBD1. The germline CDR1 and CDR2 sequences are MNHEY and SVGAGI. The CDR3 covers 18 residues. CDR3 loop: CASSYSGQIYSGANVLTF. The CDR3 region has the DNA TGTGCCAGCAGCTACTCGGGACAGATCTACTCTGGGGCCAACGTCCTGACTTTC.

This clonotype showed up just once. This rearrangement joins TRBV6-9 to TRBJ2-7, with 9 bases that match TRBD2. V shed 3 bases, J shed 4 bases, and the junction held 13 bases outside the gene matches. The CDR3 extends over 17 amino acids. CDR1 and CDR2 (germline): MNHGY, SVAAGI. CDR3 loop: CASSYQTSGKPNYEQYF. CDR3 DNA sequence: TGTGCCAGCAGTTACCAGACTAGCGGCAAACCGAATTACGAGCAGTACTTC.

The chain recombines TRBV20-1 with TRBJ1-5; 7 bases agree with TRBD1. Germline CDR1 DFQATT, CDR2 SNEGSKA (reference sequence). CDR3 length: 14 amino acids. The V segment lost 5 bases and the J segment 0 bases; nucleotides outside the gene matches: 4. In DNA, the CDR3 is TGCAGTGCTGGAGGGGGCTATAGCAATCAGCCCCAGCATTTT. Protein product: CSAGGGYSNQPQHF.

In this sample, this clonotype turned up many times. The rearrangement joins TRBV7-9 to TRBJ1-4, with D unresolved. The germline V gene has CDR1 SEHNR and CDR2 FQNEAQ (reference sequence). The CDR3 totals 16 residues. Trimming cost V 5 bases and J 8 bases, with 21 bases left between them. The CDR3 protein is CASSTRLFDPREKLFF. In nucleotides, the CDR3 is TGTGCCAGCAGCACCCGCCTCTTCGATCCGAGGGAAAAACTGTTTTTT.